This T cell receptor (beta chain) was found in a study of blood T cell repertoires in COVID-19. In the study overall: Researchers got acute and convalescent COVID-19 samples from the United States, Italy and Spain. PBMCs, B-cell-depleted T cells, or T cells were the source of the cDNA or gDNA that made up the material.

Clones were read by immunoSEQ multiplex PCR, and TCRdb kept only the in-frame ones, dropping some. This sample has around 290,000 clones, with about nine tenths found just once. Participants, about 18 to 100 years old, spanned 25 or so US areas. Cohorts were based on clinical histories the participants reported. The CDR3 extends over 15 amino acids. Germline CDR1 and CDR2: SGDLS and YYNGEE. After removal of 8 bases from V and 5 bases from J, the junction contained 12 bases not matched to a gene. This chain connects TRBV9 to TRBJ2-5, with TRBD2 matching over 10 bases. Specimen: PBMCs or T cells enriched from blood (not recorded which). This clonotype was obtained from a woman aged 25 to 39 who had recovered from COVID-19. The CDR3 spells CARAPILAGVETQYF. The CDR3 nucleotides are TGTGCCAGGGCGCCGATTCTAGCGGGAGTGGAGACCCAGTACTTC.